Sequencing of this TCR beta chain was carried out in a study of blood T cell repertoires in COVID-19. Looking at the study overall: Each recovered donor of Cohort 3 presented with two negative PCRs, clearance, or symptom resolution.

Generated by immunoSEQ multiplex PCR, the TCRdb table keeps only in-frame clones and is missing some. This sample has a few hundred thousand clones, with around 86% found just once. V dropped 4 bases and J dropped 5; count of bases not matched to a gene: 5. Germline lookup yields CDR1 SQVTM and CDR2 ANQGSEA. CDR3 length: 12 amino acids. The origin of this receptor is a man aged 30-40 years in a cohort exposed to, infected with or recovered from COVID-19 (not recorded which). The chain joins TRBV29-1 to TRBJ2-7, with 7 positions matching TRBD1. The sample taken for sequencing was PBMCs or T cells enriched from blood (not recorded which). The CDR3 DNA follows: TGCAGCGTTGGTGACAGGGCCCACGAGCAGTACTTC. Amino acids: CSVGDRAHEQYF.